The rows below give T cell receptor beta chains drawn from one sample of a study of metastatic and nonmetastatic thyroid tumors. Using MiXCR, TCRdb re-called clones from the PCR reads. The sample holds about 25,000 clones, 20% to 25% seen once. Sequencing input: blood. The receptor set was obtained from a male donor with papillary thyroid cancer or a benign thyroid nodule (not recorded which). Some clones in this sample may be carry-over from other donors' samples. The CDR3 runs from the conserved cysteine through the conserved F or W. Fields, in order: D gene, V gene, clone size, J gene, CDR3 protein, CDR3 DNA. D genes are given only for firm matches. A clone size is listed for some rows: how often the clone was seen (once, few, many), or a class if it is expanded.

NA	TRBV5-4	NA	TRBJ1-5	CASLVGQPQHF	TGTGCCAGCTTGGTGGGTCAGCCCCAGCATTTT
NA	TRBV27	many	TRBJ1-5	CASSLLGAAGADTQHF	TGTGCCAGCAGTCTTCTCGGGGCCGCGGGGGCAGATACGCAGCATTTT
NA	TRBV27	NA	TRBJ1-1	CTSSLSARGTEAFF	TGTACCAGCAGTTTATCGGCCAGGGGCACTGAAGCTTTCTTT
TRBD1	TRBV11-1	NA	TRBJ2-2	CASSFPRGQGAGTGELFF	TGTGCCAGCAGCTTCCCCCGGGGCCAGGGGGCAGGTACAGGTGAGCTGTTTTTT
NA	TRBV6-5	few	TRBJ1-3	CASSYLDTGGNTIYF	TGTGCCAGCAGTTACCTGGACACTGGTGGAAACACCATATATTTT
NA	TRBV5-1	NA	TRBJ2-7	CASSLGTLYEQYF	TGCGCCAGCAGCCTAGGGACCCTCTACGAGCAGTACTTC
NA	TRBV19	NA	TRBJ2-1	CASSTGQGKDKFF	TGTGCCAGTAGTACAGGGCAGGGGAAGGACAAGTTCTTC
NA	TRBV18	many	TRBJ2-3	CASSPIAGVGTDTQYF	TGTGCCAGCTCACCAATCGCGGGCGTGGGCACAGATACGCAGTATTTT
TRBD2	TRBV27	many	TRBJ2-3	CASSLAASSHADTQYF	TGTGCCAGCAGTCTAGCGGCGAGTTCCCACGCAGATACGCAGTATTTT
TRBD1	TRBV20-1	NA	TRBJ2-2	CSARDPGTGNTGELFF	TGCAGTGCTAGAGACCCCGGGACAGGGAACACCGGGGAGCTGTTTTTT
TRBD2	TRBV27	many	TRBJ2-1	CASSPRTSGRSPYNEQFF	TGTGCCAGCAGTCCCCGGACTAGCGGGAGGTCCCCCTACAATGAGCAGTTCTTC
NA	TRBV6-2/TRBV6-3	many	TRBJ2-3	CASSYWPSRGTDTQYF	TGTGCCAGCAGTTACTGGCCCTCACGGGGCACAGATACGCAGTATTTT
TRBD2	TRBV12-3/TRBV12-4	many	TRBJ2-5	CASSLALRGLAVQETQYF	TGTGCCAGCAGTTTAGCGCTAAGGGGACTAGCGGTACAAGAGACCCAGTACTTC
NA	TRBV12-3/TRBV12-4	few	TRBJ1-2	CASSPGRAYGYTF	TGTGCCAGCAGCCCTGGTCGAGCCTACGGCTACACCTTC
TRBD2	TRBV4-2	NA	TRBJ2-1	CASSPTSGRSDEQFF	TGTGCCAGCAGCCCGACTAGCGGGAGGTCGGATGAGCAGTTCTTC
NA	TRBV30	many	TRBJ1-3	CAWSPQRAGNTIYF	TGTGCCTGGTCCCCCCAGAGGGCTGGAAACACCATATATTTT
NA	TRBV4-3	many	TRBJ1-5	CASSQFAGTSREPQHF	TGCGCCAGCAGCCAATTCGCCGGGACCTCTAGGGAGCCCCAGCATTTT
TRBD1	TRBV5-1	NA	TRBJ1-3	CASSMDGSGQGILYF	TGCGCCAGCAGCATGGACGGTTCGGGACAGGGGATTCTATATTTT
NA	TRBV11-3	medium-sized	TRBJ1-1	CASSLRENTEAFF	TGTGCCAGCAGCCTGAGGGAGAACACTGAAGCTTTCTTT
NA	TRBV6-1	many	TRBJ2-6	CASSTGPGDNVLTF	TGTGCCAGCAGTACGGGCCCGGGGGACAACGTCCTGACTTTC
NA	TRBV30	many	TRBJ2-2	CAWRTRSANTGELFF	TGTGCCTGGAGGACTAGATCCGCGAACACCGGGGAGCTGTTTTTT
NA	TRBV30	many	TRBJ1-4	CAQKGDNEKLFF	TGTGCTCAGAAGGGCGACAATGAAAAACTGTTTTTT
NA	TRBV12-5	few	TRBJ2-7	CASGLAGTTGHEYEQYF	TGTGCTAGTGGTTTGGCGGGGACGACAGGCCACGAATACGAGCAGTACTTC
NA	TRBV6-1	many	TRBJ1-1	CASSLQGFTEAFF	TGTGCCAGCAGTCTACAGGGCTTCACTGAAGCTTTCTTT
NA	TRBV3-1	many	TRBJ1-6	CASSQVPGSGSPLHF	TGTGCCAGCAGCCAAGTTCCGGGAAGTGGATCACCCCTCCACTTT
NA	TRBV15	many	TRBJ1-4	CATSRDTPGAGSEKLFF	TGTGCCACCAGCAGAGACACCCCAGGGGCGGGTAGCGAAAAACTGTTTTTT
TRBD1	TRBV7-2	many	TRBJ1-2	CASSLAGGGYTF	TGTGCCAGCAGCTTAGCAGGGGGCGGCTACACCTTC
NA	TRBV28	many	TRBJ1-2	CASSPQRGNGYTF	TGTGCCAGCAGCCCACAAAGGGGGAATGGCTACACCTTC
NA	TRBV10-3	many	TRBJ2-7	CAISQDRSYEQYF	TGTGCCATCAGTCAGGACCGATCCTACGAGCAGTACTTC
NA	TRBV28	many	TRBJ1-6	CASSLGRSSPLHF	TGTGCCAGCAGTTTGGGCCGGAGTTCACCCCTCCACTTT
NA	TRBV25-1	NA	TRBJ2-3	CASSVEGTVNTDRQYF	TGTGCCAGCAGTGTGGAGGGGACGGTCAACACAGATAGGCAGTATTTT
TRBD1	TRBV7-7	many	TRBJ1-2	CASSPIRGRDYGYTF	TGTGCTAGCAGCCCAATAAGGGGGCGCGACTATGGCTACACCTTC
NA	TRBV12-5	many	TRBJ1-4	CASGFIEKLFF	TGTGCTAGTGGTTTCATTGAAAAACTGTTTTTT
NA	TRBV5-4	many	TRBJ1-1	CASRDGGRLNTEAFF	TGTGCCAGCAGGGATGGAGGACGGTTAAACACTGAAGCTTTCTTT
NA	TRBV11-2	NA	TRBJ1-4	CVSSSSGVPNEKRFF	TGTGTCAGCAGCTCCAGTGGGGTCCCAAATGAAAAACGGTTTTTT
NA	TRBV5-6	many	TRBJ1-2	CASSLAGYGYTF	TGTGCCAGCAGCTTGGCAGGTTACGGCTACACCTTC
NA	TRBV15	many	TRBJ1-3	CATSRDLGDTIYF	TGTGCCACCAGCAGAGATCTTGGGGACACCATATATTTT
TRBD2	TRBV28	NA	TRBJ2-1	CASSFILKTSADYNEQFF	TGTGCCAGCAGTTTTATCCTCAAGACTAGCGCAGATTACAATGAGCAGTTCTTC
NA	TRBV30	many	TRBJ2-7	CAWSGGRGGEQYF	TGTGCCTGGAGTGGGGGCAGGGGGGGCGAGCAGTACTTC
TRBD1	TRBV12-3/TRBV12-4	NA	TRBJ1-2	CASIPAGTGFGSYTF	TGTGCCAGCATCCCAGCCGGGACAGGGTTCGGCAGCTACACCTTC
NA	TRBV19	many	TRBJ2-5	CASSIGGGLETQYF	TGTGCCAGTAGTATAGGAGGGGGTTTAGAGACCCAGTACTTC
NA	TRBV3-1	many	TRBJ1-4	CASSLRGARGEKLFF	TGTGCCAGCAGCTTGAGAGGGGCCAGAGGAGAAAAACTGTTTTTT
NA	TRBV2	few	TRBJ1-4	CASSDRSNEKLFF	TGTGCCAGCAGTGATAGGTCAAATGAAAAACTGTTTTTT
NA	TRBV30	many	TRBJ2-7	CAWSRNYEQYF	TGTGCCTGGAGTCGTAATTACGAGCAGTACTTC
NA	TRBV4-2	many	TRBJ2-3	CASSQDFESPRDTQYF	TGTGCCAGCAGCCAAGATTTCGAATCTCCAAGAGATACGCAGTATTTT
NA	TRBV10-3	many	TRBJ2-5	CAIKGIDQETQYF	TGTGCCATCAAGGGTATCGACCAAGAGACCCAGTACTTC
TRBD1	TRBV27	many	TRBJ2-7	CASSLDRGSRQYF	TGTGCCAGCAGTCTGGACAGGGGTAGTCGACAGTACTTC
NA	TRBV19	many	TRBJ1-6	CASSTYNSPLHF	TGTGCCAGTAGTACCTATAATTCACCCCTCCACTTT
TRBD2	TRBV5-6	many	TRBJ2-7	CASSWGTSGSREQYF	TGTGCCAGCAGCTGGGGGACTAGCGGGTCGAGGGAGCAGTACTTC
NA	TRBV20-1	NA	TRBJ2-5	CSTRPRLGTQYF	TGCAGTACTCGTCCACGTCTCGGGACCCAGTACTTC
NA	TRBV27	NA	TRBJ2-7	CASSPLLLGTYEQYF	TGTGCCAGCAGTCCTCTCCTCTTGGGCACCTACGAGCAGTACTTC
NA	TRBV11-2	medium-sized	TRBJ2-1	CASSLISGISNEQFF	TGTGCCAGCAGCTTAATCAGCGGAATAAGCAATGAGCAGTTCTTC
NA	TRBV20-1	many	TRBJ2-7	CSALSPGLNLGEQYF	TGCAGTGCTCTATCCCCGGGACTCAATTTGGGGGAGCAGTACTTC